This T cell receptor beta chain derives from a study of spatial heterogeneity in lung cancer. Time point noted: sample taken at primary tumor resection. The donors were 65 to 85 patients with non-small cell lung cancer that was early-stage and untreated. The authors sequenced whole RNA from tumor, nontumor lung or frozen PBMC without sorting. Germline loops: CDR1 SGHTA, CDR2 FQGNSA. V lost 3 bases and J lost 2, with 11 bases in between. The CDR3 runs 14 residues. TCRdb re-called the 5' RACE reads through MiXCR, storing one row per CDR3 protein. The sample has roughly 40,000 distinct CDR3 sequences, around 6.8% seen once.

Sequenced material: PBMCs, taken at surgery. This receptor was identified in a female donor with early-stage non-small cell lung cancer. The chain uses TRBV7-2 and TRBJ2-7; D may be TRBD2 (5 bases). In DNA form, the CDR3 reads TGTGCCAGCAGCTTCTGGACCGGGACCTACGAGCAGTACTTC. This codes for CASSFWTGTYEQYF.